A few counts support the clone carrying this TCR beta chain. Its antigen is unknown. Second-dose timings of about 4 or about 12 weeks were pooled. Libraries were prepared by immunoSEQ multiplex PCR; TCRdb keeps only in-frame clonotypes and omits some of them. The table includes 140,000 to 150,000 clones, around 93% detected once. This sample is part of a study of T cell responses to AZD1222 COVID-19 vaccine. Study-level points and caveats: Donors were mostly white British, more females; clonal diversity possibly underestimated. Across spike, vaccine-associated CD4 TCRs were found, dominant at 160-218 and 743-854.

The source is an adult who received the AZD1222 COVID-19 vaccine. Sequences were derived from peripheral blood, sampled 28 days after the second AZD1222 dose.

CDR3 protein: CASSYTGTGRGYTF. CDR3 nucleotide sequence: TGTGCCAGCAGTTACACTGGGACGGGCCGAGGCTACACCTTC. The chain has TRBV6-5 and TRBJ1-2, with a possible D match to TRBD1 (5 bases). The germline gives CDR1 MNHEY, CDR2 SVGAGI. This CDR3 contains 14 residues. V was clipped by 2 bases and J by 8 bases, with 15 bases between them.